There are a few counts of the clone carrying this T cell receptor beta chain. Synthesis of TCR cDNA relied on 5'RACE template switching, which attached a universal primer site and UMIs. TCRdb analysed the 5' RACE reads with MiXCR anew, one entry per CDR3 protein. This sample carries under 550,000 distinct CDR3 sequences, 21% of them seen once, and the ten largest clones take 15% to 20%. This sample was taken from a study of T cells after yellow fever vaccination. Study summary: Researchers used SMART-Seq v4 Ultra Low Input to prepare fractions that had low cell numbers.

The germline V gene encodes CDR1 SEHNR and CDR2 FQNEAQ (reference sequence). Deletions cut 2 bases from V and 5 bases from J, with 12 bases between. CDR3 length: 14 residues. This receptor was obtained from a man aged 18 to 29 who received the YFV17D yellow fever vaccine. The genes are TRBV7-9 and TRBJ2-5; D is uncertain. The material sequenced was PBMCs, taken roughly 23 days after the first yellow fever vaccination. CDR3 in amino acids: CASSLYPGRETQYF. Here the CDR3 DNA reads TGTGCCAGCAGCTTATATCCAGGTCGGGAGACCCAGTACTTC.